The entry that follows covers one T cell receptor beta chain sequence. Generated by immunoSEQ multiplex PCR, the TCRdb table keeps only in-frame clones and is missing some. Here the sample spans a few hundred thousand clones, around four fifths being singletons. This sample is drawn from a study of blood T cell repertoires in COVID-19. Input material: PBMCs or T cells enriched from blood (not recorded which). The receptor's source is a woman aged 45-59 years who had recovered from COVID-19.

The CDR3 spells CASSLAFLQPHETDTQYF. Here the CDR3 DNA reads TGTGCCAGCAGCTTAGCGTTCTTACAGCCCCACGAGACAGATACGCAGTATTTT. This sequence joins TRBV7-9 and TRBJ2-3; D is unclear. Trimming took 0 bases from V and 3 from J, leaving 19 bases between them. Germline assignment: CDR1 SEHNR and CDR2 FQNEAQ (reference sequence). This CDR3 comprises 18 residues.